This T cell receptor (beta chain) originates from a study of cytomegalovirus exposure and HLA in healthy donors. Trimming took 4 bases from V and 2 from J, leaving 13 bases between them. Germline CDR1 and CDR2: SGHRS and YFSETQ. The CDR3 runs to 14 residues. The PCR ran on 60 Vbeta and 13 Jbeta primers. Sequencing was performed with immunoSEQ multiplex PCR; in TCRdb, only in-frame clones are kept and a portion is missing. The sample lists about 130,000 clones, roughly two thirds occurring once. The sequence was obtained from a man younger than 45 in good health and CMV-seropositive. Sample: PBMCs. The rearrangement joins TRBV5-1 to TRBJ2-7; possibly TRBD1 for D (5 bases). CDR3 bases: TGCGCCAGCAGCCCTAGGTCCAGGGCCTACGAGCAGTACTTC. The encoded protein is CASSPRSRAYEQYF.